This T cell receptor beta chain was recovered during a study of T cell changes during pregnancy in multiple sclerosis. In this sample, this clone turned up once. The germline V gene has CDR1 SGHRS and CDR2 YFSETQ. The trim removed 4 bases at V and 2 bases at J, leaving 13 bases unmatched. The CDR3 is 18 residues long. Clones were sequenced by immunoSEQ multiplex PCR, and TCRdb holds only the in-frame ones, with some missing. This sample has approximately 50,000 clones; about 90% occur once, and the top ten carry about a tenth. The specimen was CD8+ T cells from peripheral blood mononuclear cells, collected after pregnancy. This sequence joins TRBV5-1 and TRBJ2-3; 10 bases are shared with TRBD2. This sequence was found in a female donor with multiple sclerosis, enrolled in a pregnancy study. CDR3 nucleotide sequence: TGCGCCAGCAGCCTGGGGGATACCGGGACTAGCGCCACAGATACGCAGTATTTT. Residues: CASSLGDTGTSATDTQYF.